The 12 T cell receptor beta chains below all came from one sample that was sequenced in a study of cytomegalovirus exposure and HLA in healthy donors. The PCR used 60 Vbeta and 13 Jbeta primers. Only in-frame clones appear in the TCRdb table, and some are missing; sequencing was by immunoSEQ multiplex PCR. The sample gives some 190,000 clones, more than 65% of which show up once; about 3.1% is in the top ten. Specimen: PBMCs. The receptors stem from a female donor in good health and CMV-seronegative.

For the CDR3, the DNA is TGTGCCAGCAGATTACTAGCGGGGGGTAGTGAGCAGTACTTC. Translated: CASRLLAGGSEQYF. The chain couples TRBV6-1 to TRBJ2-7, with 12 positions matching TRBD2. Germline lookup yields CDR1 MNHNS and CDR2 SASEGT. This CDR3 is built from 14 residues. J was trimmed by 7 bases and V by 6 bases; bases with no gene match: 7.

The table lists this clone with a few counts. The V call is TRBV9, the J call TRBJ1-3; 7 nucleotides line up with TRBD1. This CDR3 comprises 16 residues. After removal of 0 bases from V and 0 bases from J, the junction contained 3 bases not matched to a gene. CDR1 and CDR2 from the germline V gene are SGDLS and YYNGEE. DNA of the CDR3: TGTGCCAGCAGCGTAGCCCAGGGGGGCTCTGGAAACACCATATATTTT. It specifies CASSVAQGGSGNTIYF.

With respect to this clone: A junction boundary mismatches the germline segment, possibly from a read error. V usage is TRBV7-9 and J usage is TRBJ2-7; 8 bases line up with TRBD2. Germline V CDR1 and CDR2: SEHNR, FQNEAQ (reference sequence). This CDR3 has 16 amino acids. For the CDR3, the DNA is TGTTCCAGCAGCTCCCCGGGCGGGAGGATCCCCTACGAGCAGTACTTC. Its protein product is CSSSSPGGRIPYEQYF.

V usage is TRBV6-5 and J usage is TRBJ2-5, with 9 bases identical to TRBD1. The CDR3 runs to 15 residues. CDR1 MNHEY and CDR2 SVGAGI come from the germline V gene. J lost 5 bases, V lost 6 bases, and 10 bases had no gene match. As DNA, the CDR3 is TGTGCCAGCAGACGGACAGGGGTAGGGGGGGAGACCCAGTACTTC. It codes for CASRRTGVGGETQYF.

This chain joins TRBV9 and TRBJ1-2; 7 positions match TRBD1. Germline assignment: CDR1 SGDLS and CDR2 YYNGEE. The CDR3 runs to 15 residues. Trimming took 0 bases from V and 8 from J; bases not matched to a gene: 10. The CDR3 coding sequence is TGTGCCAGCAGCGTAGAATCTAGAAGGGACAGAGGCTACACCTTC. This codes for CASSVESRRDRGYTF. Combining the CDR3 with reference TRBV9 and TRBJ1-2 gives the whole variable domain DSGVTQTPKHLITATGQRVTLRCSPRSGDLSVYWYQQSLDQGLQFLIQYYNGEERAKGNILERFSAQQFPDLHSELNLSSLELGDSALYFCASSVESRRDRGYTFGSGTRLTVV.

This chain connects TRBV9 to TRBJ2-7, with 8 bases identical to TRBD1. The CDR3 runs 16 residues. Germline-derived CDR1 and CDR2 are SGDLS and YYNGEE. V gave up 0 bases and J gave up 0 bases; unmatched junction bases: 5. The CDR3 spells CASSVGDRTTSYEQYF. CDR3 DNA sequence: TGTGCCAGCAGCGTAGGGGACAGGACGACCTCCTACGAGCAGTACTTC.

The CDR3 sequence: CASSTRTGGSTNEKLFF. The DNA of the CDR3 is TGTGCCAGTAGCACCCGGACAGGGGGCTCAACTAATGAAAAACTGTTTTTT. The chain joins TRBV19 to TRBJ1-4; 11 nucleotides agree with TRBD1. Per the germline V gene, CDR1 is LNHDA and CDR2 is SQIVND (reference sequence). The CDR3 loop spans 17 amino acids. The ends lost 6 bases at V and 0 bases at J; junction bases unmatched: 6. The whole variable domain, filled in from reference TRBV19 and TRBJ1-4, reads DGGITQSPKYLFRKEGQNVTLSCEQNLNHDAMYWYRQDPGQGLRLIYYSQIVNDFQKGDIAEGYSVSREKKESFPLTVTSAQKNPTAFYLCASSTRTGGSTNEKLFFGSGTQLSVL.

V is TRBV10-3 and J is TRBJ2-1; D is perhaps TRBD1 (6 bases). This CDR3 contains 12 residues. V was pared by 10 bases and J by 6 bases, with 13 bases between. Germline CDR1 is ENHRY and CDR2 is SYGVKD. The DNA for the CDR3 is TGTGCCACCTTAACAGGGCTCAATGAGCAGTTCTTC. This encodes CATLTGLNEQFF.

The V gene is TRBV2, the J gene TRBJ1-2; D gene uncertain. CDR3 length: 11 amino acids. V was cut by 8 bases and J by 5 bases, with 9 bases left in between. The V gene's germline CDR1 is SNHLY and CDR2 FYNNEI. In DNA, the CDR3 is TGTGCCAGCGGAGAGGAGTATGGCTACACCTTC. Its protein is CASGEEYGYTF.

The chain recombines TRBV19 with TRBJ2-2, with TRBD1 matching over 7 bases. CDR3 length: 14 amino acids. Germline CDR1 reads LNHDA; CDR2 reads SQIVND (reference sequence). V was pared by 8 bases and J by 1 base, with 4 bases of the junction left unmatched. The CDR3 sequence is CASWGQRNTGELFF. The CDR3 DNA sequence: TGTGCCAGTTGGGGACAGAGGAACACCGGGGAGCTGTTTTTT.

CDR3 bases: TGCGCCAGCAGCCAAGGAGCAGGGTATCAAGAGACCCAGTACTTC. Amino acid sequence: CASSQGAGYQETQYF. The rearrangement links TRBV4-3 to TRBJ2-5, with a tentative D call TRBD1 (5 bases). This CDR3 contains 15 residues. Trimming removed 1 base from V and 2 bases from J, with 11 bases in between. The germline CDR1 and CDR2 sequences are LGHNA and YSLEER.

CDR3 sequence reads: CSVLRQNTGELFF. The CDR3 DNA sequence: TGCAGCGTTCTCCGACAGAACACCGGGGAGCTGTTTTTT. This chain uses TRBV29-1 with TRBJ2-2; D uncertain. Trimming removed 5 bases from V and 1 base from J, with 8 bases in between. Germline CDR1 reads SQVTM; CDR2 reads ANQGSEA. There are 13 residues in the CDR3.